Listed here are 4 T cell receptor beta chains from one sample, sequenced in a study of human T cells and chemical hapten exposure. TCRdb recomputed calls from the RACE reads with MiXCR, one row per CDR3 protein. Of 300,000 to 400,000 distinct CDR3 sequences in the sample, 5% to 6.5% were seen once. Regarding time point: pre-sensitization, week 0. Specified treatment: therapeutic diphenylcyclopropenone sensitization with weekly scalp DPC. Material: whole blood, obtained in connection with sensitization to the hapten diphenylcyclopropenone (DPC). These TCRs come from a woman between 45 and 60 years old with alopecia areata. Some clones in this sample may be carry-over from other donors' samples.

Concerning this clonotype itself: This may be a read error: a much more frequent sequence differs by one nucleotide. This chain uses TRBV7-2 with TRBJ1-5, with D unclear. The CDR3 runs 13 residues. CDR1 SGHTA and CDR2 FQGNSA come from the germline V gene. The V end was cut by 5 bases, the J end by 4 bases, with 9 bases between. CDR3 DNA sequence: TGTGCCAGCAGCAGAAAGAGGAATCAGCCCCAGCATTTT. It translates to CASSRKRNQPQHF.

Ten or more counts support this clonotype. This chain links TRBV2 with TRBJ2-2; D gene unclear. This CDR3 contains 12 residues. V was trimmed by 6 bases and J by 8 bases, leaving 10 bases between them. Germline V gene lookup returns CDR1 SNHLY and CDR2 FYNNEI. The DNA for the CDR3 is TGTGCCAGCAGCGGAGAGAAAGGGGAGCTGTTTTTT. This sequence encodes CASSGEKGELFF.

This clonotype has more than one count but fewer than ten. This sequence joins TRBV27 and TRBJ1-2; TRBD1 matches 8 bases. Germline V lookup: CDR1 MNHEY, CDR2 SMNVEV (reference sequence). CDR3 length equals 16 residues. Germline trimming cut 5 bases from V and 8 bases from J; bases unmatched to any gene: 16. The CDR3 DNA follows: TGTGCCAGCAGTCTAAGCCGGAGCGGACAGGGAGGCGGCTACACCTTC. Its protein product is CASSLSRSGQGGGYTF.

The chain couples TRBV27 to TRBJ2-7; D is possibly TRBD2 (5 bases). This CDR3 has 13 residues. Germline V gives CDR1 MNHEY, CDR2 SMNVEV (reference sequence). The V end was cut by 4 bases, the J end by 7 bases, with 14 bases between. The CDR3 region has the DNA TGTGCCAGCAGTTATCGGGAACAAGAGGAGCAGTACTTC. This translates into CASSYREQEEQYF.